The 4 T cell receptor beta chains presented below share a single source sample, sequenced in a study of shared clonotypes between healthy human individuals (dated by TCRdb to 2019 to 2021). Receptor amplification or capture employed the immunoSEQ multiplex PCR assay. TCRdb's version of the immuneACCESS table is confined to in-frame rearrangements and falls short of the full clone set. An unresolved V gene accounts for under half of the shortfall where checked; the remainder is of unknown origin. This sample lists fewer than 800,000 clones; about 90% were detected once. Together, the top ten hold 20% to 25% of the sample. For the CD8 naive samples, CD45RO-negative cells were positively selected for CCR7, yielding a CD45RA+CCR7+ population from which TemRA cells were excluded. Material for sequencing was naive CD8+ T cells sorted from blood. The cell subset or site label on this specimen signifies: CD45RA+CCR7+. Receptors originate from a man younger than 45 in good health.

This clone was counted a single time. The chain joins TRBV9 to TRBJ2-1; 10 bases line up with TRBD2. Germline assignment: CDR1 SGDLS and CDR2 YYNGEE. CDR3 length equals 17 residues. The junction had 8 bases not matched to a gene; V was cut back by 1 base and J by 4 bases. The CDR3 sequence is CASSVLPSSGGYNEQFF. DNA of the CDR3: TGTGCCAGCAGCGTACTCCCATCTAGCGGGGGTTACAATGAGCAGTTCTTC.

The V call is TRBV2, the J call TRBJ2-7; D is unclear. Between the trimmed V and J ends, which lost 4 bases and 7 bases, there was a span of 11 bases. Germline lookup yields CDR1 SNHLY and CDR2 FYNNEI. The CDR3 extends over 12 amino acids. The CDR3 DNA is TGTGCCAGCAGTGGAGGAAACAGAGAGCAGTACTTC. Residues: CASSGGNREQYF.

The rearrangement links TRBV5-6 to TRBJ2-7, with D tentatively TRBD1 (5 bases). V was shortened by 3 bases and J by 7 bases, with 20 bases between the two germline ends. The CDR3 is 15 residues long. Germline CDR1 and CDR2: SGHDT and YYEEEE. CDR3 sequence reads: CASSSMGLGLGEQYF. CDR3 bases: TGTGCCAGCAGCTCCATGGGATTGGGGCTAGGGGAGCAGTACTTC.

This chain uses TRBV15 with TRBJ2-7; D call uncertain. The CDR3 loop spans 15 amino acids. Germline loops: CDR1 LNHNV, CDR2 YYDKDF (reference sequence). Trimming removed 1 base from V and 1 base from J, with 11 bases in between. The CDR3 sequence: CATSRGIEASYEQYF. For the CDR3, the DNA is TGTGCCACCAGCAGAGGGATAGAAGCTTCCTACGAGCAGTACTTC.